The present TCR beta chain was sequenced within a study of cytomegalovirus exposure and HLA in healthy donors. Study context: Earlier work reported about 110 million unique TCR beta sequences from about 180 million T cells.

In the PCR, 60 Vbeta and 13 Jbeta primers were used. Assay: immunoSEQ multiplex PCR; the TCRdb copy retains only in-frame clones and omits some. The table has 25,000 to 30,000 clones, 55% to 75% seen once. General study findings and limits: Later analysis showed most CMV-associated TCR beta chains appearing HLA-restricted. Cytomegalovirus status was reportedly diagnosed by the classifier with high specificity and sensitivity. Some segments of the V type, notably TRBV6-2 and TRBV6-3, were excluded as indistinguishable.

This CDR3 region has 13 residues. After removal of 6 bases from V and 5 bases from J, the junction contained 7 bases not matched to a gene. From germline, CDR1 is SQVTM and CDR2 ANQGSEA. Details on this clone: Its antigen is unidentified.

The TCR originated in a woman in her forties or fifties in good health and CMV-seronegative. What was sequenced was PBMCs. The V and J genes are TRBV29-1 and TRBJ2-3, with 8 bases aligning to TRBD1. CDR3: CSVRGQGIDTQYF. For the CDR3, the DNA is TGCAGCGTACGTGGACAGGGTATAGATACGCAGTATTTT.